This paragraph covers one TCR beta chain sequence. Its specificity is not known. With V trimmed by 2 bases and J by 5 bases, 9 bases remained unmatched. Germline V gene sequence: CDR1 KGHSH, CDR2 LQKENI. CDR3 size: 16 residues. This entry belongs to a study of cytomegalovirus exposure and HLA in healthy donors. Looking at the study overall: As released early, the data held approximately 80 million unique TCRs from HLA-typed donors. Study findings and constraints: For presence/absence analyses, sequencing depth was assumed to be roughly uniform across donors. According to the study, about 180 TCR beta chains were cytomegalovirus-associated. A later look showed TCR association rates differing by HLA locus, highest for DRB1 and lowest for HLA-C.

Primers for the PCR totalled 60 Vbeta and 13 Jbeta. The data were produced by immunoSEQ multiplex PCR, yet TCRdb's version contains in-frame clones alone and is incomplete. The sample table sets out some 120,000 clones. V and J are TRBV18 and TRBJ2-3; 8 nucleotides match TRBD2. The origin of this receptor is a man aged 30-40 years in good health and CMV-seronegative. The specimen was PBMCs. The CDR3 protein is CASSPIVRGGEDTQYF. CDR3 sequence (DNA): TGTGCCAGCTCACCAATCGTACGGGGGGGCGAAGATACGCAGTATTTT. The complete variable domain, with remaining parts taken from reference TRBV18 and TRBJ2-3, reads NAGVMQNPRHLVRRRGQEARLRCSPMKGHSHVYWYRQLPEEGLKFMVYLQKENIIDESGMPKERFSAEFPKEGPSILRIQQVVRGDSAAYFCASSPIVRGGEDTQYFGPGTRLTVL.